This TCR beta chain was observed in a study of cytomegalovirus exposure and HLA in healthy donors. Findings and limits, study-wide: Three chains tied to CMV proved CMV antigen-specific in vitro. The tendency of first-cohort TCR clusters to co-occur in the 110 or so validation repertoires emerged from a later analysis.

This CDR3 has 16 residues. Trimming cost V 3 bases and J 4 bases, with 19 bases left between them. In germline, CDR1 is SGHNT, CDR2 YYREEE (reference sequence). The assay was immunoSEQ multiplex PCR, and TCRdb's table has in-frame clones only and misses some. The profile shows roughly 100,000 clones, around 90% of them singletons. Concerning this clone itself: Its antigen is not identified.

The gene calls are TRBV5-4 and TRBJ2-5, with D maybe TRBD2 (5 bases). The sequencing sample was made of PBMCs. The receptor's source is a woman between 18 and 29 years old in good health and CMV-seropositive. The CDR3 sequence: CASSSSQVDSVETQYF. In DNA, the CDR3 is TGTGCCAGCAGCTCCTCCCAGGTTGATAGCGTAGAGACCCAGTACTTC. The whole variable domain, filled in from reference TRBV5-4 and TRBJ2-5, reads ETGVTQSPTHLIKTRGQQVTLRCSSQSGHNTVSWYQQALGQGPQFIFQYYREEENGRGNFPPRFSGLQFPNYSSELNVNALELDDSALYLCASSSSQVDSVETQYFGPGTRLLVL.